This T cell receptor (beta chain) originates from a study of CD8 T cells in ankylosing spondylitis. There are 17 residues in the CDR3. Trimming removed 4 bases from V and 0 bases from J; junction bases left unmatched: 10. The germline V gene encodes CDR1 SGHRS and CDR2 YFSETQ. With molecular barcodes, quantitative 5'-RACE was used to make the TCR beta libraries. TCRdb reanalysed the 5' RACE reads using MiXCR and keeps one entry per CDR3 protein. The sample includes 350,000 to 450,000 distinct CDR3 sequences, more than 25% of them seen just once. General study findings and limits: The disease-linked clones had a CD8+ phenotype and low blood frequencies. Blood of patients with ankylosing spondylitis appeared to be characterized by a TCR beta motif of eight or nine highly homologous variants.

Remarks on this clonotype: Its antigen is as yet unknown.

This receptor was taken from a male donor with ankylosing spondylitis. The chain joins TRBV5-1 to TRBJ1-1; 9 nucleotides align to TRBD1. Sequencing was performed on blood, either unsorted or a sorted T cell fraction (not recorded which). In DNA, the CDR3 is TGCGCCAGCAGCAGGGTACCGGGACAGGGAATGAACACTGAAGCTTTCTTT. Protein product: CASSRVPGQGMNTEAFF.